This T cell receptor (beta chain) was sequenced in a study of Ad26.COV2.S vaccination and SARS-CoV-2 variants. The assay was immunoSEQ multiplex PCR, and TCRdb's table has in-frame clones only and misses some. The sample has some 270,000 clones, roughly 87% seen once. On this clone: The target antigen is unknown.

Study-level findings and limits: After vaccination, reports described spike-specific CD8+ and CD4+ T cell responses as showing substantial breadth.

The treatment was: roughly 19 received Ad26.COV2.S at low or high dose, single or two shots; 5 received placebo; per-sample allocation not given. Sampling was performed 63 days after the first vaccine or placebo injection. At a Boston site, the person donating was an adult of 18-55 years. This sequence originates from a person aged 18-60 years who received the Ad26.COV2.S COVID-19 vaccine or a placebo. Here the sequenced sample was peripheral blood, taken in a trial of Ad26.COV2.S vaccine versus placebo.

Written as DNA, the CDR3 is TGCGCCAGCTCTTGGGAGGGCAATGAGCAGTTCTTC. It is translated as CASSWEGNEQFF. This chain uses TRBV5-1 with TRBJ2-1; 7 nucleotides match TRBD2. The V gene end was trimmed by 7 bases and the J gene end by 6 bases; junction bases not matched to a gene: 4. CDR3 length equals 12 residues. CDR1 and CDR2 (germline): SGHRS, YFSETQ.